Included here is one T cell receptor beta chain sequence, with context. What this receptor recognizes is not known. No much larger clone exists at a distance of one base, and base qualities are not known. The immunoSEQ Assay, a bias-controlled multiplex PCR, was used to amplify TCRbeta CDR3 regions from genomic DNA. From the authors' description of their analysis: The number of nucleated cells in each sample was estimated from the amplification of reference gene primers within the assay. To quantify the absolute abundance of each unique TCRbeta CDR3 rearrangement, sequence reads were collapsed and filtered. For each sample, productive Simpson clonality was calculated as the square root of Simpson's diversity index across productive rearrangements. Imported from immuneACCESS, the table was reduced by TCRdb to in-frame sequences with V and J called. These copies leave out some clones; in studies compared against another copy, an unresolved V gene accounts for under half, and the cause of the remainder is not known. Clonal size and the V and J genes are those of that table, whereas D and trimming came from the DNA. This sample comprises about half a million clones, 75% to 90% of them detected only once. The ten biggest clones cover approximately 3% of the sample.

Each collaborating institution followed its own protocols to collect whole blood in K2EDTA tubes. For TCRbeta analysis, collaborators shipped samples in one of three forms: frozen whole blood, isolated PBMCs, or DNA extracted from either of those sample types. The data originate from a study of blood T cell repertoires in COVID-19 (TCRdb year 2020). For the study in its entirety: Samples covering the acute and convalescent phases of COVID-19 were provided by collaborators in the United States, Italy and Spain. The material from the prospective study consisted of cDNA or gDNA derived from T cells, B-cell-depleted T cells, or PBMCs. Subjects who had been exposed to COVID-19, were actively infected with it, or had recovered from it provided the deeply sampled blood TCRbeta repertoires that made up the dataset. The repertoires were released in a freely available public database intended as a resource for research on the immune response to SARS-CoV-2. Samples were obtained from the ongoing ImmuneRACE study (first 160 participants) and from some 1,300 subjects provided by 6 global collaborators. Nearly every sample came with metadata listing a de-identified subject ID, COVID-19 status, age in years and sex. Where available, HLA class I and class II types were obtained from metadata supplied by the sample provider rather than from assay-based typing.

Study-wide conclusions, independent of this receptor: The quantity of clinical and demographic metadata differed by source and by participant and was supplied without curation.

V loses 0 bases at its end and J loses 3 bases; junction bases beyond the gene matches: 2. Per the germline V gene, LGHNA is the CDR1 and YNFKEQ is the CDR2. The CDR3, cysteine through phenylalanine, is 16 amino acids long. Only the CDR3 DNA is retained, 48 bases long and in frame from the first base. Material: peripheral blood. The clonotype comes from a human donor in a cohort sampled during active COVID-19. This chain joins TRBV4-2 to TRBJ2-1, with 10 junctional bases fitting TRBD1. The DNA is TGTGCCAGCAGCCAAGATGGGACAGGGGTCTACAATGAGCAGTTCTTC. Its protein is CASSQDGTGVYNEQFF.